The 24 T cell receptor beta chains presented below share a single source sample, sequenced in a study of T cell responses to AZD1222 COVID-19 vaccine. Only in-frame clones appear in the TCRdb table, and some are missing; sequencing was by immunoSEQ multiplex PCR. The sample has about 120,000 clones, around 91% seen once; the top ten hold 1.7%. Sample: peripheral blood, taken on day 0 of AZD1222 vaccination. These receptors were taken from an adult in good health.

This clone was observed a single time. This chain connects TRBV6-5 to TRBJ2-1, with TRBD2 matching over 11 bases. The germline gives CDR1 MNHEY, CDR2 SVGAGI. The CDR3 consists of 15 residues. V lost 0 bases and J lost 8; bases outside the gene matches: 3. In DNA, the CDR3 is TGTGCCAGCAGTTACTCTAGCGGGAGGGCCCATGAGCAGTTCTTC. This translates into CASSYSSGRAHEQFF.

This chain joins TRBV5-1 and TRBJ1-1; D is uncertain. Looked up from germline, CDR1 is SGHRS and CDR2 is YFSETQ. Trimming removed 2 bases from V and 3 bases from J, with 8 bases in between. CDR3 length equals 13 residues. In DNA, the CDR3 is TGCGCCAGCAGCTTCAGAGCGGACACTGAAGCTTTCTTT. It specifies CASSFRADTEAFF.

The chain carries TRBV2 and TRBJ2-7; no reliable D call. There are 11 residues in the CDR3. Trimming removed 4 bases at V and 3 bases at J, with 4 bases between. Germline values: CDR1 SNHLY, CDR2 FYNNEI. The CDR3 region is CASSVDYEQYF. The DNA for the CDR3 is TGTGCCAGCAGTGTAGACTACGAGCAGTACTTC.

The chain joins TRBV2 to TRBJ1-4; D remains unclear. The CDR3 has 14 amino acids. Between the trimmed V and J ends, which lost 2 bases and 5 bases, there was a span of 9 bases. In germline, CDR1 is SNHLY, CDR2 FYNNEI. In DNA, the CDR3 is TGTGCCAGCAGTGAAAGGCGGGAAAATGAAAAACTGTTTTTT. This encodes CASSERRENEKLFF.

The rearrangement joins TRBV5-4 to TRBJ2-1; 14 bases align to TRBD2. CDR3 size: 14 residues. The J segment lost 6 bases and the V segment lost 10 bases, leaving 6 bases of the junction unmatched. The germline CDR1 and CDR2 sequences are SGHNT and YYREEE (reference sequence). CDR3 sequence (DNA): TGTGCCGGACGACTAGCGGGGGGGCGCAATGAGCAGTTCTTC. Protein product: CAGRLAGGRNEQFF.

The rearrangement links TRBV5-5 to TRBJ1-1; D gene uncertain. CDR1 is SGHKS, CDR2 YYEKEE, per germline (reference sequence). CDR3 length equals 13 residues. Between the trimmed V and J ends, which lost 2 bases and 0 bases, there was a span of 5 bases. CDR3 sequence reads: CASSLFVNTEAFF. The DNA of the CDR3 is TGTGCCAGCAGCTTATTCGTGAACACTGAAGCTTTCTTT. Combining the CDR3 with reference TRBV5-5 and TRBJ1-1 gives the whole variable domain DAGVTQSPTHLIKTRGQQVTLRCSPISGHKSVSWYQQVLGQGPQFIFQYYEKEERGRGNFPDRFSARQFPNYSSELNVNALLLGDSALYLCASSLFVNTEAFFGQGTRLTVV.

V is TRBV4-3 and J is TRBJ1-4, with a possible D match to TRBD1 (6 bases). Deletions cut 0 bases from V and 2 bases from J, with 10 bases between. The CDR3 is made up of 16 amino acids. Looked up from germline, CDR1 is LGHNA and CDR2 is YSLEER. CDR3 protein: CASSQDMRGTNEKLFF. The CDR3 region has the DNA TGCGCCAGCAGCCAAGATATGAGGGGGACTAATGAAAAACTGTTTTTT.

The chain combines TRBV19 with TRBJ2-5, with D perhaps TRBD1 (6 bases). Trimming stripped 5 bases from V and 1 base from J, with 11 bases between. The CDR3 is 14 residues long. The germline V gene encodes CDR1 LNHDA and CDR2 SQIVND (reference sequence). For the CDR3, the DNA is TGTGCCAGTAGTTCAACAGGGACCCAAGAGACCCAGTACTTC. Amino acid sequence: CASSSTGTQETQYF.

This sequence joins TRBV4-1 and TRBJ2-5; D is unresolved. V gave up 0 bases and J gave up 5 bases, with 10 bases separating them. The CDR3 covers 14 residues. CDR1 is MGHRA and CDR2 is YSYEKL in the germline V gene. This CDR3 reads CASSQDPTRETQYF. CDR3 DNA sequence: TGCGCCAGCAGCCAAGATCCTACGCGGGAGACCCAGTACTTC.

The rearrangement uses TRBV6-5 and TRBJ1-1; D uncertain. This CDR3 is built from 13 residues. The V gene lost 6 bases and the J gene lost 2 bases, with 10 bases spanning the gap. CDR1 is MNHEY, CDR2 SVGAGI, per germline. The CDR3 loop is CASSALENTEAFF. The CDR3 nucleotides are TGTGCCAGCAGCGCCCTCGAAAACACTGAAGCTTTCTTT.

The V gene is TRBV5-4, the J gene TRBJ2-3, with TRBD2 matching 8 bases. Germline V CDR1 and CDR2: SGHNT, YYREEE (reference sequence). The CDR3 loop spans 16 amino acids. The V segment lost 4 bases and the J segment 4 bases; nucleotides outside the gene matches: 11. The CDR3 DNA follows: TGTGCCAGCAGCACCAAAGCGGGAGCCATTTCAGATACGCAGTATTTT. As protein: CASSTKAGAISDTQYF.

The V and J genes are TRBV19 and TRBJ1-5; D ambiguous. The CDR3 is 14 residues long. Trimming took off 6 bases at V and 9 bases at J, with 18 bases between the two ends. Germline V gives CDR1 LNHDA, CDR2 SQIVND (reference sequence). As DNA, the CDR3 is TGTGCCAGTAGCTTGCACGAGTCCTCAGGGCCCCAGCATTTT. Its translation: CASSLHESSGPQHF.

V gene TRBV7-2 combines with J gene TRBJ2-3; 12 positions agree with TRBD2. V shed 5 bases, J shed 6 bases, and the junction held 12 bases outside the gene matches. The CDR3 totals 17 residues. CDR1 SGHTA and CDR2 FQGNSA come from the germline V gene. This CDR3 is CASSRGLAGGAGDTQYF. As DNA, the CDR3 is TGTGCCAGCAGCCGCGGGCTAGCGGGAGGGGCGGGGGATACGCAGTATTTT.

The chain joins TRBV7-8 to TRBJ1-2; maybe TRBD1 (5 bases). Germline lookup yields CDR1 SGHVS and CDR2 FQNEAQ. The CDR3 has 16 residues. The V end was cut by 5 bases, the J end by 6 bases, with 22 bases between. The CDR3 DNA reads as TGTGCCAGCAGCCGATGGGGATGGGACCATACGAATGGCTACACCTTC. Amino acids: CASSRWGWDHTNGYTF. The whole variable domain, remainder taken from reference TRBV7-8 and TRBJ1-2, is GAGVSQSPRYKVAKRGQDVALRCDPISGHVSLFWYQQALGQGPEFLTYFQNEAQLDKSGLPSDRFFAERPEGSVSTLKIQRTQQEDSAVYLCASSRWGWDHTNGYTFGSGTRLTVV.

This sequence joins TRBV30 and TRBJ1-2; D gene ambiguous. The CDR3 extends over 15 amino acids. The V and J ends lost 1 base and 0 bases respectively, with 12 bases between them. The germline V gene has CDR1 GTSNPN and CDR2 SVGIG (reference sequence). CDR3 protein: CAWSAVGRTNYGYTF. CDR3 nucleotides: TGTGCCTGGAGTGCGGTAGGACGGACTAACTATGGCTACACCTTC.

This chain connects TRBV11-3 to TRBJ1-1; 9 positions match TRBD1. The junction had 5 bases not matched to a gene; V was cut back by 5 bases and J by 4 bases. This CDR3 has 14 residues. Germline assignment: CDR1 SGHNT and CDR2 YENEEA. CDR3 amino acids: CASSPGQGLTEAFF. The DNA for the CDR3 is TGTGCCAGCAGCCCCGGACAGGGGCTCACTGAAGCTTTCTTT.

The chain uses TRBV10-3 and TRBJ1-2; TRBD1 matches 8 bases. The V gene's germline CDR1 is ENHRY and CDR2 SYGVKD. The ends lost 3 bases at V and 8 bases at J; junction bases unmatched: 8. This CDR3 has 14 residues. This CDR3 reads CAISDRTGLGGYTF. The DNA for the CDR3 is TGTGCCATCAGTGACAGGACAGGGCTGGGAGGCTACACCTTC.

The rearrangement joins TRBV23-1 to TRBJ2-7, with D perhaps TRBD1 (5 bases). TRBV23-1 is annotated as an ORF whose role is uncertain. This CDR3 has 14 residues. The CDR3 spells CASSLTTGGMSMNV. DNA of the CDR3: TGCGCCAGCAGTCTTACAACAGGCGGTATGAGTATGAACGTC.

The rearrangement links TRBV11-2 to TRBJ1-2; D is ambiguous. V lost 1 base, J lost 8 bases, and 11 bases lay in between. The CDR3 sequence is 13 residues long. Germline V gives CDR1 SGHAT, CDR2 FQNNGV. The CDR3 DNA reads TGTGCCAGCAGCTTAGCCAGCCTCCAGGGCTACACCTTC. This sequence encodes CASSLASLQGYTF.

The chain employs TRBV7-6 and TRBJ2-5; either TRBD1 or TRBD2 may fit D (5 bases each). CDR1 SGHVS and CDR2 FNYEAQ come from the germline V gene. CDR3 size: 15 residues. V was trimmed by 4 bases and J by 1 base, leaving 13 bases between them. The CDR3 nucleotides read TGTGCCAGCAGCTCGAGAGACGGGACCCAAGAGACCCAGTACTTC. This encodes CASSSRDGTQETQYF.

The chain carries TRBV12-3 or TRBV12-4 and TRBJ2-5; D unclear. Trimming took 0 bases from V and 1 from J, leaving 3 bases between them. The CDR3 is made up of 13 amino acids. CDR3 loop: CASSLAIQETQYF. The CDR3 bases are TGTGCCAGCAGTTTAGCGATCCAAGAGACCCAGTACTTC.

This chain links TRBV18 with TRBJ1-3; TRBD1 matches at 7 bases. The CDR3 loop spans 16 amino acids. Looked up from germline, CDR1 is KGHSH and CDR2 is LQKENI. With V trimmed by 2 bases and J by 2 bases, 6 bases remained unmatched. CDR3 residues: CASSPARDRAGNTIYF. In nucleotides, the CDR3 is TGTGCCAGCTCACCAGCGAGAGACAGGGCTGGAAACACCATATATTTT.

The rearrangement links TRBV3-1 (or the pseudogene TRBV3-2) to TRBJ1-1, with a possible D match to TRBD1 (6 bases). The V and J ends lost 4 bases and 7 bases respectively, with 10 bases between them. Germline V gene data show CDR1 as LGHDT and CDR2 as YNNKEL (reference sequence). CDR3 length: 12 amino acids. CDR3 coding DNA: TGTGCCAGCAGCCTACGGACAGTTGAAGCTTTCTTT. Translation gives CASSLRTVEAFF.

The chain is built from TRBV5-1 and TRBJ2-5; D may be TRBD2 (6 bases). The ends were cut back, 5 bases at V and 2 bases at J, with 16 bases in the middle. The CDR3 loop spans 15 amino acids. Germline CDR1 reads SGHRS; CDR2 reads YFSETQ. The CDR3 DNA is TGCGCCAGCAGTGAGAGGGTTGGAGGGCAAGAGACCCAGTACTTC. This gives the protein CASSERVGGQETQYF.